This entry concerns a single TCR beta chain. The CDR3 has 13 residues. Per germline, CDR1 LNHDA and CDR2 SQIVND (reference sequence). The germline V and J ends were trimmed by 5 bases and 3 bases, with 9 bases remaining between them. The data were taken from a study of blood T cell repertoires in COVID-19. The cohort comprised adults aged roughly 18 to 95 years residing in under 25 US areas. Two negative PCRs, clearance, or symptom resolution characterized the recovered Cohort 3 donors. As originally analysed: Cell counts per sample came from amplifying reference gene primers. The method was immunoSEQ multiplex PCR; TCRdb's version includes in-frame clones alone and lacks a portion of them. V, J and clone size are taken as reported in that table, and D and trimming were inferred from the DNA itself. The table records some 390,000 clones, 85% to 90% of them present only once.

This sequence was found in a man younger than 40 who had recovered from COVID-19. Sequencing was performed on PBMCs or T cells enriched from blood (not recorded which). The rearrangement links TRBV19 to TRBJ2-3; D is unresolved. The CDR3 sequence: CASSQLTTDTQYF. The CDR3 DNA reads as TGTGCCAGTAGTCAATTGACAACAGATACGCAGTATTTT.